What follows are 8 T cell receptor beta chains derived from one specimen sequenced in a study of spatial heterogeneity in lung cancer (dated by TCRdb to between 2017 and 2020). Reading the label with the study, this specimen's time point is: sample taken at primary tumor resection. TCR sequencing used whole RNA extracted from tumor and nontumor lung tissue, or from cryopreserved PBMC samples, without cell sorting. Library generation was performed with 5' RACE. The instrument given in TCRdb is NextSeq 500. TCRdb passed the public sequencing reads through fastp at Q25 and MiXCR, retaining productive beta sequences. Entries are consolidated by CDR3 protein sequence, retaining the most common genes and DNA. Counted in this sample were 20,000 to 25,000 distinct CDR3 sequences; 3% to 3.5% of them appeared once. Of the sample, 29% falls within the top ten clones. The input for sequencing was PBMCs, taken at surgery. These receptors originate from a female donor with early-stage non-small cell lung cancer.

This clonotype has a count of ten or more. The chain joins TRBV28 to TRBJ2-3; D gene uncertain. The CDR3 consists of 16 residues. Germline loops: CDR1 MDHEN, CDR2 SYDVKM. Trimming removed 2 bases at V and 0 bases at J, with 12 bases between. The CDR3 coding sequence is TGTGCCAGCAGTTTAGGCATTTCAGGTAGCACAGATACGCAGTATTTT. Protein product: CASSLGISGSTDTQYF. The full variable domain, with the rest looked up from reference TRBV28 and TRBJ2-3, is DVKVTQSSRYLVKRTGEKVFLECVQDMDHENMFWYRQDPGLGLRLIYFSYDVKMKEKGDIPEGYSVSREKKERFSLILESASTNQTSMYLCASSLGISGSTDTQYFGPGTRLTVL.

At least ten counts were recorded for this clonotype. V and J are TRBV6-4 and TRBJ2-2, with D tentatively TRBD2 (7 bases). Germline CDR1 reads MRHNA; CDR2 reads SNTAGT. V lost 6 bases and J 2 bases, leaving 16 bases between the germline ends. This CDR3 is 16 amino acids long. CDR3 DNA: TGTGCCAGCAGCGAGGGGGACTACAATAACACCGGGGAGCTGTTTTTT. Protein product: CASSEGDYNNTGELFF.

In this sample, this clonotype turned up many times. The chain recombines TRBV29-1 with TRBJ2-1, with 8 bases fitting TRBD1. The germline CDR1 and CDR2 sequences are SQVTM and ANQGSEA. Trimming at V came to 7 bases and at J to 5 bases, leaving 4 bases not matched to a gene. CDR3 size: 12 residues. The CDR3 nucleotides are TGCAGCGGGGACAGGAGGAACAATGAGCAGTTCTTC. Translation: CSGDRRNNEQFF.

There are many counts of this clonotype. The CDR3, as DNA: TGTGCCAGCAGCTTATTGGACATTTTTAGCTCCTACAATGAGCAGTTCTTC. Encoded protein: CASSLLDIFSSYNEQFF. This chain connects TRBV11-2 to TRBJ2-1, with D tentatively TRBD1 (5 bases). Germline lookup yields CDR1 SGHAT and CDR2 FQNNGV. CDR3 size: 17 residues. Trimming removed 2 bases from V and 0 bases from J, with 14 bases in between. The full variable domain, in which reference TRBV11-2 and TRBJ2-1 provide the parts outside the CDR3, is EAGVAQSPRYKIIEKRQSVAFWCNPISGHATLYWYQQILGQGPKLLIQFQNNGVVDDSQLPKDRFSAERLKGVDSTLKIQPAKLEDSAVYLCASSLLDIFSSYNEQFFGPGTRLTVL.

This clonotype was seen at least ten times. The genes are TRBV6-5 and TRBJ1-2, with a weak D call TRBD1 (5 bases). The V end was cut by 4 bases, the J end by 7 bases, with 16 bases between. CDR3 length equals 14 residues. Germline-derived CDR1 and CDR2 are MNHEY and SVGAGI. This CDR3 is CASSSLGGGFGYTF. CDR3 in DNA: TGTGCCAGCAGTTCCCTCGGGGGAGGCTTTGGCTACACCTTC.

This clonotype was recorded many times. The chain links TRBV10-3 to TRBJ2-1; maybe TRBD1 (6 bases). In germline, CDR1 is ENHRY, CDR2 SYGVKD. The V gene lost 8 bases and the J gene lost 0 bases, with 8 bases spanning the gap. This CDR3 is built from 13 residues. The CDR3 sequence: CAIGQSSYNEQFF. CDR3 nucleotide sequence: TGTGCCATCGGACAGAGCTCCTACAATGAGCAGTTCTTC.

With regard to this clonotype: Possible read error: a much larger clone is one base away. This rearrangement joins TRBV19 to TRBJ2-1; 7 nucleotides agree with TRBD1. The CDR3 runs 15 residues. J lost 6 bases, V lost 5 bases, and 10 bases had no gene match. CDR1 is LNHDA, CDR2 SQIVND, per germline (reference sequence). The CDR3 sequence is CASSPAHSGGNEQFF. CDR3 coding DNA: TGTGCCAGTAGTCCGGCTCACTCAGGGGGCAATGAGCAGTTCTTC. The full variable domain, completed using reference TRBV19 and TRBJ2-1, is DGGITQSPKYLFRKEGQNVTLSCEQNLNHDAMYWYRQDPGQGLRLIYYSQIVNDFQKGDIAEGYSVSREKKESFPLTVTSAQKNPTAFYLCASSPAHSGGNEQFFGPGTRLTVL.

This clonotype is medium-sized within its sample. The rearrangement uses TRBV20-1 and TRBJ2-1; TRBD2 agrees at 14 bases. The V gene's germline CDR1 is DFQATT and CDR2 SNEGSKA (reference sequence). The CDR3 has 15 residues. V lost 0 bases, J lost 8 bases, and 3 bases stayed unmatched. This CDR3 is CSARDWGLAGDEQFF. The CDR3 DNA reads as TGCAGTGCTAGAGACTGGGGACTAGCGGGAGATGAGCAGTTCTTC.